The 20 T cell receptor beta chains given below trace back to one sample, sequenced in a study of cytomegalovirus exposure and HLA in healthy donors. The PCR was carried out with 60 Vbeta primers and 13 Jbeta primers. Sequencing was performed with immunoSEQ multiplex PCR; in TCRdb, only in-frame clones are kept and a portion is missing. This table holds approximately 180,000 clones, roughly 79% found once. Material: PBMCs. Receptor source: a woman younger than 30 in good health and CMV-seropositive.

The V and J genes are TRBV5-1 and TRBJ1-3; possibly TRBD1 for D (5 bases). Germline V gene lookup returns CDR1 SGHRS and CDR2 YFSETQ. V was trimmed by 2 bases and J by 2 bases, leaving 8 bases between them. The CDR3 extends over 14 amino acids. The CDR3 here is CASSFGHPGNTIYF. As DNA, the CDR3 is TGCGCCAGCAGCTTCGGACACCCTGGAAACACCATATATTTT.

The CDR3 DNA follows: TGTGCCAGCAGCTTAGAGGGGACTAGCGGGGGACCGCCTTCCCAAGAGACCCAGTACTTC. Protein product: CASSLEGTSGGPPSQETQYF. This chain uses TRBV11-2 with TRBJ2-5; 14 nucleotides line up with TRBD2. Per the germline V gene, CDR1 is SGHAT and CDR2 is FQNNGV. J was trimmed by 1 base and V by 0 bases; bases with no gene match: 10. This CDR3 is built from 20 residues.

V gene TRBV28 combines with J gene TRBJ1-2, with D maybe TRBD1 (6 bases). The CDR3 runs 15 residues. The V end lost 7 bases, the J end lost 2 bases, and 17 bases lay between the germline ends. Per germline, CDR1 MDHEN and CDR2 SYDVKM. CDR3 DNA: TGTGCCAGCAAAGATCCGGGACACCAAAACTATGGCTACACCTTC. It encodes CASKDPGHQNYGYTF.

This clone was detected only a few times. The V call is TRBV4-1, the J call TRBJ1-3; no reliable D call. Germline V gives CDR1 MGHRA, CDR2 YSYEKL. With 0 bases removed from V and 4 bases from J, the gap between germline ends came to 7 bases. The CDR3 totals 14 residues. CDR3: CASSQERLGNTIYF. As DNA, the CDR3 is TGCGCCAGCAGCCAAGAGAGATTGGGAAACACCATATATTTT.

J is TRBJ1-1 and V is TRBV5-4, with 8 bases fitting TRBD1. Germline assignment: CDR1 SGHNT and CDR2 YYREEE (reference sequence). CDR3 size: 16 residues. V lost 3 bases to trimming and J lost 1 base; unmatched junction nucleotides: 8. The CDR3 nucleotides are TGTGCCAGCAGCTCAAAAACAGGGGGAAGGAACACTGAAGCTTTCTTT. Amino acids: CASSSKTGGRNTEAFF.

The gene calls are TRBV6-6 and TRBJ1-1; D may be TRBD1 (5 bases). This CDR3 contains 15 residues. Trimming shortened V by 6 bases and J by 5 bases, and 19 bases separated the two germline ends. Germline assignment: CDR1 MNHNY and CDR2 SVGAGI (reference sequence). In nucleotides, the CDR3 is TGTGCCAGCAGCCGCGTGGCGGTCGGGGGGACTGAAGCTTTCTTT. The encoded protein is CASSRVAVGGTEAFF.

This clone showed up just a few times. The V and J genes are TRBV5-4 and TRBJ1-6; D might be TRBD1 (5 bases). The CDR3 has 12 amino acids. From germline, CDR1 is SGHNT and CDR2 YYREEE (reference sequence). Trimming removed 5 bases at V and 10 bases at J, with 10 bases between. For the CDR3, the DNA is TGTGCCAGCAGTGGGGGGAACTCACCCCTCCACTTT. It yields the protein CASSGGNSPLHF.

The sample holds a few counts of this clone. The CDR3 sequence: CASSARQTANTGELFF. The CDR3 bases are TGTGCCAGCAGCGCCAGACAGACCGCGAACACCGGGGAGCTGTTTTTT. The V and J genes are TRBV7-9 and TRBJ2-2; the D gene is possibly TRBD1 (5 bases). V was trimmed by 5 bases and J by 0 bases, leaving 13 bases between them. CDR1 is SEHNR, CDR2 FQNEAQ, per germline (reference sequence). This CDR3 region has 16 residues.

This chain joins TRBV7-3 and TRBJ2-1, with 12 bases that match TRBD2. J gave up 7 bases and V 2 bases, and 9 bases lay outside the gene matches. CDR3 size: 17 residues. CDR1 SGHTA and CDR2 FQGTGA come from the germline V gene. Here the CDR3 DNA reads TGTGCCAGCAGCTTAGTCGGGACTAGCGGGTTTAATAATGAGCAGTTCTTC. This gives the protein CASSLVGTSGFNNEQFF.

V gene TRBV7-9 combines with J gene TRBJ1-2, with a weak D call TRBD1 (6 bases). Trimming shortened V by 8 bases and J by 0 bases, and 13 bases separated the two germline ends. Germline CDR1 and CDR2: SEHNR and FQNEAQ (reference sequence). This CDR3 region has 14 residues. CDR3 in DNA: TGTGCCAGCCGACAGGAGAAATCTAACTATGGCTACACCTTC. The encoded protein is CASRQEKSNYGYTF.

CDR3 sequence reads: CASSPGGHEETQYF. The CDR3 coding sequence is TGTGCCAGTAGCCCAGGGGGTCACGAGGAGACCCAGTACTTC. The chain links TRBV19 to TRBJ2-5, with 7 bases that match TRBD1. This CDR3 has 14 residues. The germline V gene encodes CDR1 LNHDA and CDR2 SQIVND (reference sequence). V lost 6 bases to trimming and J lost 5 bases; unmatched junction nucleotides: 9.

The CDR3: CASSSTNSAGTETQYF. Written as DNA, the CDR3 is TGTGCCAGCAGCTCCACCAACAGCGCGGGGACAGAGACCCAGTACTTC. The V gene is TRBV7-9, the J gene TRBJ2-5, with D tentatively TRBD2 (6 bases). The ends were cut back, 4 bases at V and 4 bases at J, with 19 bases in the middle. The CDR3 is made up of 16 amino acids. Germline lookup yields CDR1 SEHNR and CDR2 FQNEAQ (reference sequence).

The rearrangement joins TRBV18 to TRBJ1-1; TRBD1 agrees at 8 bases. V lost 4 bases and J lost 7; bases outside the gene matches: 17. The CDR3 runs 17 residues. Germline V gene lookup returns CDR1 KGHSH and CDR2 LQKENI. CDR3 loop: CASSLGQGLGPYGEAFF. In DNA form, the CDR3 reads TGTGCCAGCTCACTAGGACAGGGTTTGGGGCCCTACGGTGAAGCTTTCTTT.

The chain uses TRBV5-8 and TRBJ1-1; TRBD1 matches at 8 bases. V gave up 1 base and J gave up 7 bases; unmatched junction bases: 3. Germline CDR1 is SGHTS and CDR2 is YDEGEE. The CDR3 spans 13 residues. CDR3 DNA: TGTGCCAGCAGCTTGAACGACAGGGGTGAAGCTTTCTTT. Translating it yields CASSLNDRGEAFF.

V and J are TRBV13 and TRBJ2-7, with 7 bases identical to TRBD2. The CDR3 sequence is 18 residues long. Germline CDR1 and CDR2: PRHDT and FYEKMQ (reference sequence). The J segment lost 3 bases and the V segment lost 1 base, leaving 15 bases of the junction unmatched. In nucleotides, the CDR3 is TGTGCCAGCAGCTTAGAGCGGGGCTCCCTCCGCACAAACTACGAGCAGTACTTC. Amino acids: CASSLERGSLRTNYEQYF.

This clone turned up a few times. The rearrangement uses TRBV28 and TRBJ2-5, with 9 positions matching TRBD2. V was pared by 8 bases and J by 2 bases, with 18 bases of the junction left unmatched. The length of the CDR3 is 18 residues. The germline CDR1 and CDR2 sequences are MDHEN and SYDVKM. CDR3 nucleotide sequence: TGTGCCAGCCTAGGGGGACTAGCTCACCTCTTGGGGCAAGAGACCCAGTACTTC. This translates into CASLGGLAHLLGQETQYF.

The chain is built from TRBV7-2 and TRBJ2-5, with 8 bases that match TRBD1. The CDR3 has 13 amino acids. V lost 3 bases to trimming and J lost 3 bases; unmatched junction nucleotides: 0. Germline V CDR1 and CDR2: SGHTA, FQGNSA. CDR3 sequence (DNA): TGTGCCAGCAGCTTGACAGGGGAAGAGACCCAGTACTTC. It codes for CASSLTGEETQYF.

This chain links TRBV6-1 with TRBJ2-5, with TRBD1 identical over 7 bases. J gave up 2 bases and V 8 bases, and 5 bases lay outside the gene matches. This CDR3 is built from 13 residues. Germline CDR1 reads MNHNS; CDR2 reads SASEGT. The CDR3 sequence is CASRRGLQETQYF. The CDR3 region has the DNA TGTGCCAGCCGTAGGGGGCTTCAAGAGACCCAGTACTTC.

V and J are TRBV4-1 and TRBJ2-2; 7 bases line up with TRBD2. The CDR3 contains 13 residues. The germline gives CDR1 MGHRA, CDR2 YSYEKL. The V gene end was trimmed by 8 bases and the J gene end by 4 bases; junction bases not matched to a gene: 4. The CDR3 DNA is TGCGCCAGCGGTAGCGGGTTCACCGGGGAGCTGTTTTTT. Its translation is CASGSGFTGELFF.

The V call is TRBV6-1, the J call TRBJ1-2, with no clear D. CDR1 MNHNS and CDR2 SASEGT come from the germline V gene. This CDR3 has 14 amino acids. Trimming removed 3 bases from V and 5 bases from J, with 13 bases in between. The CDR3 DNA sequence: TGTGCCAGCAGTGATTCGACCCGAGGGTATGGCTACACCTTC. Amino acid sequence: CASSDSTRGYGYTF.